This is a list of T cell receptor beta chains from one sample in a study of PD-1 blockade in classical Hodgkin lymphoma. Assay used: immunoSEQ multiplex PCR; TCRdb lists only in-frame clones, some missing. The sample shows more than 25,000 clones, roughly 70% of them seen only once. The sample here was peripheral blood mononuclear cells (PBMCs), taken before the second cycle of nivolumab. The origin of the receptors is a human donor with classical Hodgkin lymphoma. CDR3s include the opening cysteine and the closing phenylalanine or tryptophan. The D gene is left open where the match is weak. Not every row has a clone size; where given, it reads once, few, many or a size class.

clone_size j_call v_call d_call cdr3_nt cdr3_aa
- TRBJ1-5 TRBV6-6 - TGTGCCAGCAGTTACCGGCAGGGTGGCCAGCCCCAGCATTTT CASSYRQGGQPQHF
- TRBJ2-1 TRBV7-9 - TGTGCCAGCAGCTTAGCGCCTGAGCAGTTCTTC CASSLAPEQFF
- TRBJ2-3 TRBV18 - TGTGCCAGCTCACGCCGCGGGGACACAGATACGCAGTATTTT CASSRRGDTDTQYF
- TRBJ2-6 TRBV6-5 - TGTGCCAGCACCGGGGGAATGTCTGGGGCCAACGTCCTGACTTTC CASTGGMSGANVLTF
- TRBJ1-2 TRBV5-1 TRBD1 TGCGCCAGCAGCCGACGGACAGGGACTATGAACTATGGCTACACCTTC CASSRRTGTMNYGYTF
- TRBJ2-6 TRBV7-9 TRBD1 TGTGCCAGCAGCTTCTATCTGGGACAGGGGTCCGGGGCCAACGTCCTGACTTTC CASSFYLGQGSGANVLTF
few TRBJ2-2 TRBV29-1 TRBD1 TGCAGCGCAGGACAGGGCTACACCGGGGAGCTGTTTTTT CSAGQGYTGELFF
- TRBJ2-3 TRBV5-1 - TGCGCCAGCAGCTTGGCCGGGACCAACACAGATACGCAGTATTTT CASSLAGTNTDTQYF
- TRBJ2-1 TRBV9 TRBD2 TGTGCCAGCAGCCCGACGGGAGCGGGAGGGCATTACAATGAGCAGTTCTTC CASSPTGAGGHYNEQFF
- TRBJ2-6 TRBV19 TRBD1 TGTGCCAGTAGTAGGGGACCCAGGGGGCCCTCTGGGGCCAACGTCCTGACTTTC CASSRGPRGPSGANVLTF
few TRBJ2-2 TRBV5-1 - TGCGCCAGCAGCTCTATTACAGGGTACACCGGGGAGCTGTTTTTT CASSSITGYTGELFF
- TRBJ1-3 TRBV9 - TGTGCCAGCAGCGTAGCGAAGCGGGGAGACTCTGGAAACACCATATATTTT CASSVAKRGDSGNTIYF
- TRBJ2-4 TRBV29-1 - TGCAGCGTTCTAAAGGGGGGAGCCAAAAACATTCAGTACTTC CSVLKGGAKNIQYF
few TRBJ2-3 TRBV2 - TGTGCCAGCAGTGAATGGGGGACTGTAGGGGATACGCAGTATTTT CASSEWGTVGDTQYF
- TRBJ2-1 TRBV25-1 TRBD1 TGTGCCAGCAGTGCTAGACAGGGGTTTTACAATGAGCAGTTCTTC CASSARQGFYNEQFF
- TRBJ1-2 TRBV20-1 - TGCAGTGTTTCAGGGGAACGCGGCTACACCTTC CSVSGERGYTF
- TRBJ1-2 TRBV30 - TGTGCCTGGACACATGGGGACTTTAACTATGGCTACACCTTC CAWTHGDFNYGYTF
- TRBJ2-5 TRBV5-1 TRBD2 TGCGCCACACGGGCTAGCGGGGGGCAAGAGACCCAGTACTTC CATRASGGQETQYF
- TRBJ2-2 TRBV28 TRBD2 TGTGCCAGCAGAGGAAGCGGGAGTCGCACCGGGGAGCTGTTTTTT CASRGSGSRTGELFF
once TRBJ2-1 TRBV6-5 TRBD2 TGTGCCAGCAGTTACGGGGGACTAGCGGGAGGGAGGGAGCAGTTCTTC CASSYGGLAGGREQFF
- TRBJ1-2 TRBV4-3 - TGCGCCAGCAGCCAAGACCCAAGGTCCTATGGCTACACCTTC CASSQDPRSYGYTF
- TRBJ1-2 TRBV19 TRBD1 TGTGCCAGTAGTACCCTCGGACAGGCATATGGCTACACCTTC CASSTLGQAYGYTF
once TRBJ1-4 TRBV28 TRBD1 TGTGCCAGCAGGTCATGGACAGGGGGTGAAAAACTGTTTTTT CASRSWTGGEKLFF
- TRBJ2-7 TRBV6-6 TRBD2 TGTGCCAGCAGTTACGGGGGGACTAGCACCTACGAGCAGTACTTC CASSYGGTSTYEQYF
- TRBJ1-5 TRBV6-1 - TGTGCCAGCAGTGACCCGATAGGGTTTGCTGGCAATCAGCCCCAGCATTTT CASSDPIGFAGNQPQHF
few TRBJ2-1 TRBV4-1 - TGCGCCAGCGGTAACAATGAGCAGTTCTTC CASGNNEQFF
- TRBJ1-3 TRBV25-1 - TGTGCCAGCAGTGTAAACTCTGGAAACACCATATATTTT CASSVNSGNTIYF
few TRBJ2-6 TRBV27 TRBD2 TGTGCCAGCAGTCAGGGACTAGCGGGAGTTATAACTGGGGCCAACGTCCTGACTTTC CASSQGLAGVITGANVLTF